This TCR beta chain was obtained from a study of human T cells and chemical hapten exposure. In the study overall: Diphenylcyclopropenone was applied weekly to patients' scalps across the approximately 25-week study.

Deletions cut 5 bases from V and 5 bases from J, with 13 bases between. Germline CDR1 is SGHTA and CDR2 is FQGNSA. The CDR3 totals 14 residues. Findings and limits, study-wide: Versus controls, significantly more large CDR3 similarity clusters arose from expanded TCRs. Patch test score was positively correlated with the counts of PT1 expanded TCRs.

Time point reported: patch test 1, 2 weeks after DPC sensitization. As to treatment: therapeutic diphenylcyclopropenone sensitization with weekly scalp DPC. The library gave individual cDNA molecules unique molecular identifiers. TCRdb used MiXCR to reprocess the RACE reads, holding one entry per CDR3 protein. The sample holds some 120,000 distinct CDR3 sequences, 12% seen once. On this clonotype itself: Its antigen is undetermined.

The TCR comes from a woman aged 45-65 years with alopecia areata. Some clones in this sample may be carry-over from other donors' samples. The chain has TRBV7-2 and TRBJ1-5, with TRBD1 as a possible D gene (5 bases). The source material was whole blood, sampled in connection with sensitization to the hapten diphenylcyclopropenone (DPC). CDR3 loop: CASSLGTTYQPQHF. The CDR3 coding sequence is TGTGCCAGCAGCCTAGGGACGACCTATCAGCCCCAGCATTTT.